This T cell receptor beta chain was recorded in a study of T cells in Graves' hyperthyroidism and ophthalmopathy. For the diagnoses, clinical symptoms, serum thyroxine and TRAb, thyroid ultrasound and orbital computed tomography were used. Germline V gives CDR1 WNHNN, CDR2 SYGVQD (reference sequence). With 7 bases removed from V and 3 bases from J, the gap between germline ends came to 13 bases. This CDR3 has 13 residues. TCR beta CDR3 regions were amplified from RNA transcripts. First-round RT-PCR of the TCR CDR3 relied on the HTBI primer set. TCRdb reprocessed the multiplex PCR reads via MiXCR and lists one record per CDR3 protein. The sample holds around 660,000 distinct CDR3 sequences, 45% seen once. As regards this clonotype: The antigen remains undetermined.

Study-level results: Blood also held most thyroid clonotypes expanded beyond 0.001. Ophthalmopathy, as predicted by the model, came a median around 6 months after the prediction. Through a model of 13 V-J features, ophthalmopathy was separated from stable hyperthyroidism.

The TCR comes from an adult man with Graves' disease, either hyperthyroidism or ophthalmopathy (not recorded which). The V and J genes are TRBV10-1 and TRBJ2-7, with TRBD1 as a possible D gene (6 bases). The sequencing sample was made of peripheral blood or thyroid tissue (not recorded which). CDR3 residues: CASTKTGVYEQYF. The DNA for the CDR3 is TGCGCCAGCACTAAGACAGGAGTCTACGAGCAGTACTTC.